The 32 T cell receptor beta chains in this list originate from one sample, sequenced in a study of chemoradiotherapy in HPV16-positive cancers. Clones were read by immunoSEQ multiplex PCR, and TCRdb kept only the in-frame ones, dropping some. The table shows approximately 630 clones, with roughly 82% occurring only once. The specimen comprised tumor tissue, sampled from a patient who underwent chemoradiotherapy. The receptors stem from a human donor with HPV-associated anogenital cancer.

The rearrangement uses TRBV7-1 and TRBJ2-6; D possibly uses TRBD1 or TRBD2 (5 bases each). TRBV7-1 is assigned to the ORF class and has an uncertain function. The CDR3 runs to 18 residues. V was shortened by 5 bases and J by 5 bases, with 22 bases between the two germline ends. CDR3 sequence (DNA): TGTGCCAGCAGCGTGGTGGGACGAGGACAAAGTCGGGCCAACGTCCTGACTTTC. Its protein product is CASSVVGRGQSRANVLTF.

Here the CDR3 reads CASSSGGTVRVEQYF. DNA of the CDR3: TGTGCCAGCAGCTCCGGAGGGACGGTGAGAGTCGAGCAGTACTTC. The V gene is TRBV7-9, the J gene TRBJ2-7; maybe TRBD2 (6 bases). Germline-derived CDR1 and CDR2 are SEHNR and FQNEAQ (reference sequence). This CDR3 has 15 residues. Trimming stripped 4 bases from V and 6 bases from J, with 19 bases between.

V and J are TRBV5-1 and TRBJ1-5; D call uncertain. CDR1 and CDR2 from the germline V gene are SGHRS and YFSETQ. The V end lost 2 bases, the J end lost 3 bases, and 9 bases lay between the germline ends. The CDR3 is 14 amino acids. The CDR3 region has the DNA TGCGCCAGCAGCTTAGCAGGCGACAATCAGCCCCAGCATTTT. Its translation: CASSLAGDNQPQHF.

The chain couples TRBV21-1 to TRBJ1-1. TRBV21-1 is a pseudogene. The CDR3 runs 17 residues. CDR3 sequence (DNA): TGTGCCAGCAGCAAAGAGGCGGAGACAGCGGAAAACACTGAAGCTTTCTTT. It is translated as CASSKEAETAENTEAFF.

This chain uses TRBV2 with TRBJ2-1, with 8 bases aligning to TRBD2. Germline lookup yields CDR1 SNHLY and CDR2 FYNNEI. This CDR3 region has 16 residues. Unmatched junction bases numbered 13, after V lost 7 bases and J lost 5 bases. In DNA form, the CDR3 reads TGTGCCAGCAAAGGGTGGGACGGGGGGGCCCACAATGAGCAGTTCTTC. It yields the protein CASKGWDGGAHNEQFF.

This clone was found a few times. V is TRBV18 and J is TRBJ1-6; D uncertain. Germline assignment: CDR1 KGHSH and CDR2 LQKENI. This CDR3 is built from 15 residues. The V end was cut by 2 bases, the J end by 8 bases, with 13 bases between. CDR3 protein: CASSPSERRYSPLHF. The DNA for the CDR3 is TGTGCCAGCTCACCAAGTGAAAGGAGGTATTCACCCCTCCACTTT.

The chain couples TRBV7-5 to TRBJ2-1. TRBV7-5 is given as a pseudogene. This CDR3 is 16 amino acids long. This CDR3 reads CVRSLHGLFSYNEQFF. The CDR3 DNA is TGTGTCAGAAGTCTACACGGGCTGTTCTCCTACAATGAGCAGTTCTTC.

The chain carries TRBV6-6 and TRBJ2-3, with D maybe TRBD1 (6 bases). Trimming took 6 bases from V and 4 from J, leaving 11 bases between them. Germline V lookup: CDR1 MNHNY, CDR2 SVGAGI (reference sequence). The CDR3 sequence is 13 residues long. The CDR3 protein is CASSPAGADTQYF. The CDR3 nucleotides are TGTGCCAGCAGCCCGGCAGGGGCAGATACGCAGTATTTT.

CDR3 in amino acids: CASSLHGGGAYNEQFF. For the CDR3, the DNA is TGCGCCAGCAGCTTGCATGGCGGGGGGGCCTACAATGAGCAGTTCTTC. J is TRBJ2-1 and V is TRBV5-1, with 9 bases matching TRBD2. Per the germline V gene, CDR1 is SGHRS and CDR2 is YFSETQ. The CDR3 has 16 amino acids. V trimming: 1 base; J trimming: 2 bases; junction bases outside the gene matches: 4.

The chain links TRBV5-1 to TRBJ1-6; 7 bases agree with TRBD1. The germline V gene encodes CDR1 SGHRS and CDR2 YFSETQ. J gave up 10 bases and V 4 bases, and 11 bases lay outside the gene matches. The CDR3 consists of 15 residues. The DNA for the CDR3 is TGCGCCAGCAGCCCTACAGGGGATATCGGCTCACCCCTCCACTTT. This sequence encodes CASSPTGDIGSPLHF.

A few counts support this clone. V is TRBV7-9 and J is TRBJ1-5; the match to TRBD1 covers 7 bases. CDR3 size: 15 residues. V was pared by 5 bases and J by 1 base, with 5 bases of the junction left unmatched. Germline lookup yields CDR1 SEHNR and CDR2 FQNEAQ (reference sequence). In DNA form, the CDR3 reads TGTGCCAGCAGCGCCAGACAGGGAAGCAATCAGCCCCAGCATTTT. This encodes CASSARQGSNQPQHF.

J is TRBJ1-6 and V is TRBV6-1, with D possibly TRBD1 on 5 matching bases. The V gene lost 7 bases and the J gene lost 6 bases, with 13 bases spanning the gap. The germline gives CDR1 MNHNS, CDR2 SASEGT. This CDR3 has 14 residues. CDR3 DNA: TGTGCCAGCACGTTGGGGGTAGCTAATTCACCCCTCCACTTT. It codes for CASTLGVANSPLHF.

The rearrangement uses TRBV14 and TRBJ2-7; 10 bases line up with TRBD2. CDR1 SGHDN and CDR2 FVKESK come from the germline V gene. This CDR3 region has 16 residues. Germline trimming cut 0 bases from V and 2 bases from J; bases unmatched to any gene: 4. The CDR3 DNA follows: TGTGCCAGCAGCCAAGATTTCACTAGCGGGGCCTACGAGCAGTACTTC. Encoded protein: CASSQDFTSGAYEQYF.

The chain is built from TRBV5-1 and TRBJ2-7, with D maybe TRBD1 (5 bases). Germline CDR1 reads SGHRS; CDR2 reads YFSETQ. This CDR3 is 14 amino acids long. V lost 0 bases and J lost 3, with 10 bases in between. The DNA of the CDR3 is TGCGCCAGCAGCTTGGATTCAGGGTTCTACGAGCAGTACTTC. This sequence encodes CASSLDSGFYEQYF. Looking up the rest from reference TRBV5-1 and TRBJ2-7 gives the full variable domain: KAGVTQTPRYLIKTRGQQVTLSCSPISGHRSVSWYQQTPGQGLQFLFEYFSETQRNKGNFPGRFSGRQFSNSRSEMNVSTLELGDSALYLCASSLDSGFYEQYFGPGTRLTVT.

This clone has a handful of counts. This chain joins TRBV27 and TRBJ1-1; TRBD1 agrees at 8 bases. CDR1 is MNHEY, CDR2 SMNVEV, per germline (reference sequence). This CDR3 has 13 amino acids. The ends lost 6 bases at V and 5 bases at J; junction bases unmatched: 5. CDR3 loop: CASSGQGWTEAFF. The CDR3 nucleotides are TGTGCCAGCAGCGGACAGGGATGGACTGAAGCTTTCTTT.

This chain joins TRBV9 and TRBJ1-2; D possibly corresponds to TRBD1 (6 bases). Germline V gene lookup returns CDR1 SGDLS and CDR2 YYNGEE. V lost 3 bases to trimming and J lost 6 bases, with 15 bases between them. This CDR3 comprises 14 residues. The CDR3 DNA follows: TGTGCCAGCAGCGACTGGACAGCCTTCAATGGCTACACCTTC. It translates to CASSDWTAFNGYTF. The full variable domain, completed using reference TRBV9 and TRBJ1-2, is DSGVTQTPKHLITATGQRVTLRCSPRSGDLSVYWYQQSLDQGLQFLIQYYNGEERAKGNILERFSAQQFPDLHSELNLSSLELGDSALYFCASSDWTAFNGYTFGSGTRLTVV.

V gene TRBV9 combines with J gene TRBJ1-1, with 9 bases aligning to TRBD1. The length of the CDR3 is 15 residues. Trimming removed 3 bases from V and 2 bases from J; junction bases left unmatched: 5. CDR1 and CDR2 (germline): SGDLS, YYNGEE. The CDR3 DNA follows: TGTGCCAGCAGCGCCCAGGGACAGGGAAACACTGAAGCTTTCTTT. Translating gives CASSAQGQGNTEAFF.

This clone was seen a single time. This sequence joins TRBV25-1 and TRBJ2-3; 9 bases map to TRBD1. Germline CDR1 MGHDK, CDR2 SYGVNS. CDR3 length: 16 residues. V gave up 5 bases and J gave up 6 bases; unmatched junction bases: 12. This CDR3 is CASSKNPGQGVDTQYF. The CDR3 DNA reads TGTGCCAGCAGTAAAAATCCGGGACAGGGAGTGGATACGCAGTATTTT.

The CDR3, as DNA: TGTGCCATCAGTGAGGCCGACAGGGCCTATGGCTACACCTTC. The encoded protein is CAISEADRAYGYTF. The chain uses TRBV10-3 and TRBJ1-2; 7 nucleotides match TRBD1. This CDR3 is 14 amino acids long. The V gene's germline CDR1 is ENHRY and CDR2 SYGVKD. V was pared by 2 bases and J by 4 bases, with 4 bases of the junction left unmatched.

The rearrangement uses TRBV5-1 and TRBJ2-2; 9 bases match TRBD1. The V segment lost 0 bases and the J segment 2 bases; nucleotides outside the gene matches: 2. Germline-derived CDR1 and CDR2 are SGHRS and YFSETQ. The CDR3 is 16 amino acids. The CDR3 here is CASSLGGQGNTGELFF. CDR3 bases: TGCGCCAGCAGCTTGGGGGGACAGGGTAACACCGGGGAGCTGTTTTTT. The complete variable domain, with remaining parts taken from reference TRBV5-1 and TRBJ2-2, reads KAGVTQTPRYLIKTRGQQVTLSCSPISGHRSVSWYQQTPGQGLQFLFEYFSETQRNKGNFPGRFSGRQFSNSRSEMNVSTLELGDSALYLCASSLGGQGNTGELFFGEGSRLTVL.

J is TRBJ1-2 and V is TRBV7-3; D may be TRBD1 (6 bases). Trimming took 3 bases from V and 6 from J, leaving 20 bases between them. The CDR3 is 16 amino acids. Germline CDR1 and CDR2: SGHTA and FQGTGA. The CDR3 DNA is TGTGCCAGCAGCTTGACGGGGACATCCCATACTAATGGCTACACCTTC. Residues: CASSLTGTSHTNGYTF.

The V call is TRBV19, the J call TRBJ1-5; tentatively, D is TRBD1 (5 bases). Trimming removed 5 bases from V and 4 bases from J, with 15 bases in between. CDR3 length: 15 residues. Germline loops: CDR1 LNHDA, CDR2 SQIVND (reference sequence). The CDR3: CASSAQSRQNQPQHF. The CDR3 region has the DNA TGTGCCAGTAGTGCCCAGTCCAGACAGAATCAGCCCCAGCATTTT.

CDR3 nucleotides: TGTGCCAGCACCCGTGTTAGCGGGGGGGCCGAGACCCAGTACTTC. Amino acids: CASTRVSGGAETQYF. The chain couples TRBV21-1 to TRBJ2-5; TRBD2 is taken as the D call from the table, unchecked against the DNA. TRBV21-1 is reported as a pseudogene. The CDR3 totals 15 residues.

To note about this clone: The same CDR3 can be traced to other DNA sequences in this sample. The chain links TRBV19 to TRBJ1-6, with 7 bases aligning to TRBD1. Trimming cost V 5 bases and J 6 bases; bases outside gene matches: 7. The CDR3 has 15 amino acids. CDR1 is LNHDA and CDR2 is SQIVND in the germline V gene (reference sequence). The CDR3 coding sequence is TGTGCCAGTAGTGAAGACAGGGATTCTAATTCACCCCTCCACTTT. Its translation: CASSEDRDSNSPLHF.

The gene calls are TRBV6-1 and TRBJ1-4, with D unclear. CDR3 length equals 12 residues. V was trimmed by 7 bases and J by 3 bases, leaving 6 bases between them. The germline V gene encodes CDR1 MNHNS and CDR2 SASEGT. In DNA form, the CDR3 reads TGTGCCAGCACAGACGCTAATGAAAAACTGTTTTTT. This sequence encodes CASTDANEKLFF.

This chain uses TRBV19 with TRBJ2-2; D may be TRBD2 (6 bases). Trimming cost V 5 bases and J 10 bases, with 17 bases left between them. This CDR3 region has 14 residues. Germline V CDR1 and CDR2: LNHDA, SQIVND (reference sequence). CDR3 DNA sequence: TGTGCCAGTAGTGGGGGGACGGCTTCAGAGGAGCTGTTTTTT. It specifies CASSGGTASEELFF. Full variable domain (outside the CDR3, taken from reference TRBV19 and TRBJ2-2): DGGITQSPKYLFRKEGQNVTLSCEQNLNHDAMYWYRQDPGQGLRLIYYSQIVNDFQKGDIAEGYSVSREKKESFPLTVTSAQKNPTAFYLCASSGGTASEELFFGEGSRLTVL.

This clone is a singleton in its sample. This rearrangement joins TRBV5-1 to TRBJ2-1; possible D gene TRBD2, 6 bases. The CDR3 runs to 16 residues. Trimming stripped 2 bases from V and 3 bases from J, with 15 bases between. The germline V gene encodes CDR1 SGHRS and CDR2 YFSETQ. The CDR3 region has the DNA TGCGCCAGCAGCTTAGGGGCGGGGCTGGTCTACAATGAGCAGTTCTTC. This translates into CASSLGAGLVYNEQFF. The variable domain in full, completed from reference TRBV5-1 and TRBJ2-1, reads KAGVTQTPRYLIKTRGQQVTLSCSPISGHRSVSWYQQTPGQGLQFLFEYFSETQRNKGNFPGRFSGRQFSNSRSEMNVSTLELGDSALYLCASSLGAGLVYNEQFFGPGTRLTVL.

The rearrangement joins TRBV4-2 to TRBJ2-3, with TRBD2 identical over 15 bases. CDR3 length equals 18 residues. The germline gives CDR1 LGHNA, CDR2 YNFKEQ. J gave up 9 bases and V 4 bases, and 14 bases lay outside the gene matches. CDR3 nucleotides: TGTGCCAGCAGCCGGGAAGAGACAGGGACTAGCGGGGGGCCGACGCAGTATTTT. Residues: CASSREETGTSGGPTQYF.

The V gene is TRBV13, the J gene TRBJ2-3; D is perhaps TRBD1 or TRBD2 (6 bases each). The CDR3 consists of 14 residues. Deletions cut 8 bases from V and 1 base from J, with 13 bases between. Germline V CDR1 and CDR2: PRHDT, FYEKMQ (reference sequence). CDR3 residues: CASQRGAGTDTQYF. The CDR3 DNA sequence: TGTGCCAGCCAGAGGGGGGCCGGCACAGATACGCAGTATTTT.

This chain links TRBV7-3 with TRBJ1-5; 8 bases are a match to TRBD1. The CDR3 consists of 22 residues. Germline V CDR1 and CDR2: SGHTA, FQGTGA. V trimming: 0 bases; J trimming: 2 bases; junction bases outside the gene matches: 21. CDR3 sequence (DNA): TGTGCCAGCAGCTTAACCGCGACATGCGGGGCAGGGGGCCCAATCGGCAATCAGCCCCAGCATTTT. Protein product: CASSLTATCGAGGPIGNQPQHF.

The CDR3 region is CARLGGRTEAFF. The CDR3 bases are TGTGCCAGATTGGGGGGGAGGACTGAAGCTTTCTTT. The chain employs TRBV7-9 and TRBJ1-1; tentative D call: TRBD1 (5 bases). Germline CDR1 is SEHNR and CDR2 is FQNEAQ (reference sequence). Trimming removed 9 bases at V and 5 bases at J, with 13 bases between. This CDR3 spans 12 amino acids.

J is TRBJ1-2 and V is TRBV27; 9 positions agree with TRBD1. The CDR3 sequence is 15 residues long. Germline V gene lookup returns CDR1 MNHEY and CDR2 SMNVEV (reference sequence). V trimming: 2 bases; J trimming: 4 bases; junction bases outside the gene matches: 5. The DNA of the CDR3 is TGTGCCAGCAGTTTAGGGACAGGGTGGAGCTATGGCTACACCTTC. Its protein product is CASSLGTGWSYGYTF.